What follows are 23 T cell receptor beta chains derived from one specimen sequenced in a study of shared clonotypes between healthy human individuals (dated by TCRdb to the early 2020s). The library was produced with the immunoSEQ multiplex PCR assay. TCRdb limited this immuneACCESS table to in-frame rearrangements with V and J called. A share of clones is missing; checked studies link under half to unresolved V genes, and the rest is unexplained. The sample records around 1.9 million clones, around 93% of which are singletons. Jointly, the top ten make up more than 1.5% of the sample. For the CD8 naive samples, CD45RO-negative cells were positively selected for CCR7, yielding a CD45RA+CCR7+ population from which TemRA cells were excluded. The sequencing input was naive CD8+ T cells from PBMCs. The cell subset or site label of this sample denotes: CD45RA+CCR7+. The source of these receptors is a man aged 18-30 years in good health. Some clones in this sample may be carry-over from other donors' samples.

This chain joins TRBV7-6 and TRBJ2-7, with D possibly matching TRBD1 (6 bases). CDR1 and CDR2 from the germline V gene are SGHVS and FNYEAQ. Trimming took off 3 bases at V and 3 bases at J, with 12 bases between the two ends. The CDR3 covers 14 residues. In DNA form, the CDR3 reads TGTGCCAGCAGCTTTGGCAAGGGGGTCTACGAGCAGTACTTC. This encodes CASSFGKGVYEQYF.

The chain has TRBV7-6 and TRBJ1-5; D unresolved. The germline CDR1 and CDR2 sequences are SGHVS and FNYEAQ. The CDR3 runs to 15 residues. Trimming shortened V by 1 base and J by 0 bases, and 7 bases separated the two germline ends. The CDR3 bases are TGTGCCAGCAGCTTAGGTGACAATAGCAATCAGCCCCAGCATTTT. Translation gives CASSLGDNSNQPQHF.

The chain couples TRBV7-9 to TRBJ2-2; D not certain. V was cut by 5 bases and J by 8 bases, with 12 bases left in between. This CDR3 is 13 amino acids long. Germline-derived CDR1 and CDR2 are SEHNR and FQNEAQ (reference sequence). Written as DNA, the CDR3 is TGTGCCAGCAGCCCCCTACCTTCGGGGGAGCTGTTTTTT. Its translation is CASSPLPSGELFF.

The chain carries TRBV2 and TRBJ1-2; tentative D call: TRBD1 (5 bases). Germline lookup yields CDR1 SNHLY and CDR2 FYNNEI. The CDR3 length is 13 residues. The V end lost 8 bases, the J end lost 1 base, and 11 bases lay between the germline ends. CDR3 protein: CASLGVVNYGYTF. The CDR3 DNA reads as TGTGCCAGCCTAGGGGTCGTTAACTATGGCTACACCTTC.

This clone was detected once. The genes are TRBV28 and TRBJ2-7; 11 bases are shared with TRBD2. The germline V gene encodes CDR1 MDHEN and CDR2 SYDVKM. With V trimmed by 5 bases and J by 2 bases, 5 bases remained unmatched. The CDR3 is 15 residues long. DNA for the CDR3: TGTGCCAGCAGTCCCTTGACTAGCGGGACCTACGAGCAGTACTTC. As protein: CASSPLTSGTYEQYF.

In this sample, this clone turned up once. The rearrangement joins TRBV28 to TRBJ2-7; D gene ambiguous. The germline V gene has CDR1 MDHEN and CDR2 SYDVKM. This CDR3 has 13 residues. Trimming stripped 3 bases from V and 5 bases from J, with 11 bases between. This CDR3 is CASSFGEGNEQYF. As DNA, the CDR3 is TGTGCCAGCAGTTTTGGGGAAGGGAACGAGCAGTACTTC.

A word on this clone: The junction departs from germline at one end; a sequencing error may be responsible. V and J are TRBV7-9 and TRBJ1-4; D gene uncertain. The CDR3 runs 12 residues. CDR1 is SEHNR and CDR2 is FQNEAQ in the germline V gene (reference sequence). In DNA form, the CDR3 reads TGTGCCAGCAGCTTAGGGTTGAGGGCTCCGAATTTT. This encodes CASSLGLRAPNF.

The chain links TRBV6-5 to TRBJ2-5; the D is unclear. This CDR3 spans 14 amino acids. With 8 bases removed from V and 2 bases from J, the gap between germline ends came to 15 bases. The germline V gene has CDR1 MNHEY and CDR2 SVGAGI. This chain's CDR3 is CASSLVNSQETQYF. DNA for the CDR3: TGTGCCAGCTCCCTCGTGAACAGTCAAGAGACCCAGTACTTC.

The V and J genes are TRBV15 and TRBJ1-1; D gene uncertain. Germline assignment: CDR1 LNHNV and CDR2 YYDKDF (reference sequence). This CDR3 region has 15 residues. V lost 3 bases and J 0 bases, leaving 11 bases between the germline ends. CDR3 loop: CATSSTVSMNTEAFF. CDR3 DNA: TGTGCCACCAGCAGCACAGTATCAATGAACACTGAAGCTTTCTTT.

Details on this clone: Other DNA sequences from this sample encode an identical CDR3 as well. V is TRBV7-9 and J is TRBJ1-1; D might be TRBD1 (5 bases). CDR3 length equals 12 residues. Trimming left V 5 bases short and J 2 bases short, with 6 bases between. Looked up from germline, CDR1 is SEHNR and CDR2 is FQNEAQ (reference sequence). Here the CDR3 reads CASSQGNTEAFF. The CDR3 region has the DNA TGTGCCAGCAGCCAGGGAAACACTGAAGCTTTCTTT.

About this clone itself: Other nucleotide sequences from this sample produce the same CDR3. The chain's CDR3 is CASSQVMGYEQYF. DNA for the CDR3: TGCGCCAGCAGCCAAGTCATGGGGTACGAGCAGTACTTC. The chain combines TRBV4-1 with TRBJ2-7; D is ambiguous. The CDR3 is 13 amino acids. With 1 base removed from V and 4 bases from J, the gap between germline ends came to 8 bases. Per the germline V gene, CDR1 is MGHRA and CDR2 is YSYEKL.

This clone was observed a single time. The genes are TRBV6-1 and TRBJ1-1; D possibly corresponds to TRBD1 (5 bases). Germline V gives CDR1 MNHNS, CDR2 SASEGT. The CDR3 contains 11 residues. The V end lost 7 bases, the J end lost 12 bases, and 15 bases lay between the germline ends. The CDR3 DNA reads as TGTGCCAGCACGTACTCAGGGTTGACTTTCTTT. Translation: CASTYSGLTFF.

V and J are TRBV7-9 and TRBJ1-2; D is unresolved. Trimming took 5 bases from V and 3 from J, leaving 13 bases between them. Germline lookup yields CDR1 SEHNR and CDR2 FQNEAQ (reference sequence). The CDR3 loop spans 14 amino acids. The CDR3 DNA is TGTGCCAGCAGCGGAGAAGGTAATCACTATGGCTACACCTTC. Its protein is CASSGEGNHYGYTF.

In DNA, the CDR3 is TGTGCCAGCGGCCCCGAGAGAATTTTCGCTGGCTACACCTTC. Translating gives CASGPERIFAGYTF. The chain has TRBV27 and TRBJ1-2, with D uncertain. V shed 8 bases and J shed 7 bases, with 20 bases lying between them. Germline-derived CDR1 and CDR2 are MNHEY and SMNVEV (reference sequence). This CDR3 has 14 residues.

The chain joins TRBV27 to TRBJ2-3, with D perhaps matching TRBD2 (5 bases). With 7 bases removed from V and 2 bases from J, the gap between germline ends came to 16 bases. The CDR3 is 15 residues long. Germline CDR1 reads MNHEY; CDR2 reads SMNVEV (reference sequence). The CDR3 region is CASTPFGGHTDTQYF. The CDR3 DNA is TGTGCCAGCACCCCATTTGGCGGGCACACAGATACGCAGTATTTT.

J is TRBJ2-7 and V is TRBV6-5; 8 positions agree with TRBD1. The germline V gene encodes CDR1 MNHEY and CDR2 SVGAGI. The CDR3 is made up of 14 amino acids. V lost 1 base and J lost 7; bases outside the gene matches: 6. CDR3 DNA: TGTGCCAGCAGTTACTGGCAGGGGGCACAGGAGCAGTACTTC. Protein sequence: CASSYWQGAQEQYF.

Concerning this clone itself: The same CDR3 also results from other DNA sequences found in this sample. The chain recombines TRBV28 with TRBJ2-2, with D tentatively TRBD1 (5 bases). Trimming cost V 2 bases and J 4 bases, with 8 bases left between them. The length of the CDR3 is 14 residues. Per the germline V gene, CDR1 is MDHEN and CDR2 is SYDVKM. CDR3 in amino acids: CASSLTGGTGELFF. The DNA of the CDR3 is TGTGCCAGCAGTTTAACAGGTGGCACCGGGGAGCTGTTTTTT.

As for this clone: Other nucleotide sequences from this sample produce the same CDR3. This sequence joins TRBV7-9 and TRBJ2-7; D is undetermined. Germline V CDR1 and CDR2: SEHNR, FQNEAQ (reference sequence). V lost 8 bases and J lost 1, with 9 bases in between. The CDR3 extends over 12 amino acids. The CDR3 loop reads CASRDGSYEQYF. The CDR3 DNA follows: TGTGCCAGCCGCGACGGGTCCTACGAGCAGTACTTC.

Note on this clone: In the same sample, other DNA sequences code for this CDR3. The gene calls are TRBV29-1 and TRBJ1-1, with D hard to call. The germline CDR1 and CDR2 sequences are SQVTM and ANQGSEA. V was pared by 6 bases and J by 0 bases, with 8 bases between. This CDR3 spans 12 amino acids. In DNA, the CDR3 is TGCAGCGTGGACGGCATGAACACTGAAGCTTTCTTT. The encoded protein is CSVDGMNTEAFF.

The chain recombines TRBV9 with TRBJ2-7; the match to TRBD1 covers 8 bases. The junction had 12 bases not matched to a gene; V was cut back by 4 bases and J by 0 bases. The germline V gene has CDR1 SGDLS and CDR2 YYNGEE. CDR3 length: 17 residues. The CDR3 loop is CASSSGTGAPNSYEQYF. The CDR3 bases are TGTGCCAGCAGCTCCGGGACAGGAGCCCCTAACTCCTACGAGCAGTACTTC.

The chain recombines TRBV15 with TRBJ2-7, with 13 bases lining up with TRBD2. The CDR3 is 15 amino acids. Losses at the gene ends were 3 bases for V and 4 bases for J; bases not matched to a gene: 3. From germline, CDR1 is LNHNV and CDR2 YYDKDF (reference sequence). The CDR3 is CATSSQTSGRYEQYF. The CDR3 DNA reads TGTGCCACCAGCAGCCAGACTAGCGGGAGGTACGAGCAGTACTTC.

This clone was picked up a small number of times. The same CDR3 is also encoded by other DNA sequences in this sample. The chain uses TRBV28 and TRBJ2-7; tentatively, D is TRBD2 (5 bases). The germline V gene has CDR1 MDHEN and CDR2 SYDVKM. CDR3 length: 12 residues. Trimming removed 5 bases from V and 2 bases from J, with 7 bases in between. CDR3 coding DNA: TGTGCCAGCAGTCCCGGGACCTACGAGCAGTACTTC. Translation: CASSPGTYEQYF.

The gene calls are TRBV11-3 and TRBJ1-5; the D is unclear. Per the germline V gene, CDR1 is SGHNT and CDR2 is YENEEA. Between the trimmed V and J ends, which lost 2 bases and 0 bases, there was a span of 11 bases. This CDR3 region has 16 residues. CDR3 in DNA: TGTGCCAGCAGCTTAAAGGCACCTTATAGCAATCAGCCCCAGCATTTT. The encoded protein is CASSLKAPYSNQPQHF.